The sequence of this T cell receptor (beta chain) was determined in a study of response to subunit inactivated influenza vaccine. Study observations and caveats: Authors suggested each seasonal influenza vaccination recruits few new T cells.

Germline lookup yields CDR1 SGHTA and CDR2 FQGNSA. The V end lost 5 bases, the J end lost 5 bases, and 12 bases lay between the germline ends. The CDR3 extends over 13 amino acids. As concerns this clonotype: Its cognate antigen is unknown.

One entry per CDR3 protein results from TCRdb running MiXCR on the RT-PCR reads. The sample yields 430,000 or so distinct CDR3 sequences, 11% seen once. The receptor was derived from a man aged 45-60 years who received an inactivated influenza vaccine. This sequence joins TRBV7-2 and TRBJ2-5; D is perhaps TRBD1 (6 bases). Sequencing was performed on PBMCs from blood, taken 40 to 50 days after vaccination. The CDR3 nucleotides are TGTGCCAGCAGCCCATTTACAGGGGAGACCCAGTACTTC. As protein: CASSPFTGETQYF.